Below are 14 T cell receptor beta chains sequenced from a single sample in a study of brain T cells in children with intractable seizures (dated by TCRdb to about 2021). Receptor amplification or capture employed the immunoSEQ multiplex PCR assay. TCRdb took this table from immuneACCESS and kept in-frame rearrangements with V and J called. Such tables lack part of the clones; where checked against another copy, unresolved V genes explain under half of the gap, and the rest is unexplained. The sample has 340,000 or so clones on record, nearly 95% of them singletons. Of the sample, 5.5% to 6% falls within the top ten clones. What the time point label conveys for this sample: blood from clinic visit 5 months post-surgery; TSC patient then seizure free. The material sequenced was peripheral blood, taken around 5 months after surgery. The receptor source for this set is a boy in the first two years of life with tuberous sclerosis and intractable seizures.

The CDR3: CASSRGNRILTDTQYF. CDR3 DNA: TGTGCCAGCAGCCGAGGAAACAGGATTCTCACAGATACGCAGTATTTT. The J gene is TRBJ2-3, the V gene TRBV14, with a possible D match to TRBD1 (5 bases). The CDR3 is made up of 16 amino acids. Germline assignment: CDR1 SGHDN and CDR2 FVKESK. V lost 4 bases and J 2 bases, leaving 16 bases between the germline ends.

This sequence joins TRBV20-1 and TRBJ1-6; the match to TRBD1 covers 7 bases. The V segment lost 3 bases and the J segment 10 bases; nucleotides outside the gene matches: 6. Germline loops: CDR1 DFQATT, CDR2 SNEGSKA (reference sequence). The CDR3 is 13 amino acids. The CDR3 is CSASQGEDSPLHF. Here the CDR3 DNA reads TGCAGTGCTAGTCAGGGGGAGGACTCACCCCTCCACTTT.

A word on this clone: Other nucleotide sequences from this sample produce the same CDR3. The chain couples TRBV29-1 to TRBJ2-7; no reliable D call. CDR3 length: 11 amino acids. The germline gives CDR1 SQVTM, CDR2 ANQGSEA. V was shortened by 0 bases and J by 0 bases, with 0 bases between the two germline ends. The CDR3 reads CSVEDSYEQYF. The CDR3 DNA is TGCAGCGTTGAAGACTCCTACGAGCAGTACTTC.

The rearrangement links TRBV4-1 to TRBJ1-6; D unclear. CDR3 length: 18 residues. V was cut by 4 bases and J by 3 bases, with 19 bases left in between. Germline-derived CDR1 and CDR2 are MGHRA and YSYEKL. The CDR3 reads CASSPTRPVLFYNSPLHF. For the CDR3, the DNA is TGCGCCAGCAGCCCTACCCGACCCGTGCTGTTCTATAATTCACCCCTCCACTTT.

This clone was found a few times. The chain carries TRBV6-1 and TRBJ1-1; D not certain. Germline assignment: CDR1 MNHNS and CDR2 SASEGT. The ends were cut back, 1 base at V and 1 base at J, with 16 bases in the middle. This CDR3 comprises 17 residues. CDR3 in DNA: TGTGCCAGCAGTGAAGGGGAAGGGTTAGTGACGAACACTGAAGCTTTCTTT. Its translation: CASSEGEGLVTNTEAFF.

This clone was picked up one time. This rearrangement joins TRBV7-2 to TRBJ1-1, with TRBD1 matching over 7 bases. The V segment lost 5 bases and the J segment 3 bases; nucleotides outside the gene matches: 6. Looked up from germline, CDR1 is SGHTA and CDR2 is FQGNSA. The CDR3 is 14 amino acids. CDR3 region: CASSLNRGDTEAFF. DNA of the CDR3: TGTGCCAGCAGCCTAAACAGGGGAGACACTGAAGCTTTCTTT.

This clone occurred a few times. The chain uses TRBV6-1 and TRBJ1-5, with TRBD1 identical over 8 bases. Germline CDR1 and CDR2: MNHNS and SASEGT. The CDR3 spans 14 residues. V gave up 5 bases and J gave up 5 bases; unmatched junction bases: 5. CDR3 nucleotide sequence: TGTGCCAGCAGTTGGGGACAGGCTTATCAGCCCCAGCATTTT. Amino acid sequence: CASSWGQAYQPQHF.

The chain links TRBV9 to TRBJ2-3, with 12 bases lining up with TRBD1. Germline CDR1 reads SGDLS; CDR2 reads YYNGEE. After removal of 3 bases from V and 3 bases from J, the junction contained 8 bases not matched to a gene. The CDR3 extends over 17 amino acids. The CDR3 nucleotides are TGTGCCAGCAGCGCGCCGGGACAGGGGGCAATAACAGATACGCAGTATTTT. The encoded protein is CASSAPGQGAITDTQYF. The variable domain in full, with the rest retrieved from reference TRBV9 and TRBJ2-3, is DSGVTQTPKHLITATGQRVTLRCSPRSGDLSVYWYQQSLDQGLQFLIQYYNGEERAKGNILERFSAQQFPDLHSELNLSSLELGDSALYFCASSAPGQGAITDTQYFGPGTRLTVL.

This clone was observed a few times. The chain is built from TRBV4-2 and TRBJ1-6; D unclear. The V end lost 5 bases, the J end lost 0 bases, and 14 bases lay between the germline ends. The CDR3 spans 17 residues. Germline V gene data show CDR1 as LGHNA and CDR2 as YNFKEQ. DNA for the CDR3: TGTGCCAGCAGCTCAAGCGCTGCGAGCTCCTATAATTCACCCCTCCACTTT. Residues: CASSSSAASSYNSPLHF.

J is TRBJ1-3 and V is TRBV6-5, with D unclear. The V end lost 6 bases, the J end lost 0 bases, and 12 bases lay between the germline ends. In germline, CDR1 is MNHEY, CDR2 SVGAGI. CDR3 length equals 15 residues. The CDR3 here is CASSVWNDSGNTIYF. The CDR3 DNA reads as TGTGCCAGCAGCGTTTGGAACGACTCTGGAAACACCATATATTTT.

The V gene is TRBV28, the J gene TRBJ2-1; 7 positions agree with TRBD1. V lost 5 bases, J lost 8 bases, and 15 bases stayed unmatched. Germline V lookup: CDR1 MDHEN, CDR2 SYDVKM. The CDR3 sequence is 16 residues long. The chain's CDR3 is CASSTPRGSSIDEQFF. In DNA, the CDR3 is TGTGCCAGCAGTACACCCAGGGGGTCTAGCATTGATGAGCAGTTCTTC.

The CDR3, as DNA: TGTGCCAGTAGTATGACAGGGTTCGATGGCTACACCTTC. Translating gives CASSMTGFDGYTF. V and J are TRBV19 and TRBJ1-2; 7 nucleotides line up with TRBD1. Germline CDR1 LNHDA, CDR2 SQIVND (reference sequence). The J segment lost 6 bases and the V segment lost 3 bases, leaving 4 bases of the junction unmatched. This CDR3 region has 13 residues.

This clone has only one observation. The chain links TRBV7-8 to TRBJ1-4, with unresolved D. The CDR3 is made up of 17 amino acids. Germline V CDR1 and CDR2: SGHVS, FQNEAQ. Trimming took 1 base from V and 0 from J, leaving 12 bases between them. CDR3 residues: CASSLERRNSTNEKLFF. CDR3 in DNA: TGTGCCAGCAGCTTAGAACGGAGAAATTCAACTAATGAAAAACTGTTTTTT.

The V gene is TRBV30, the J gene TRBJ2-2; 9 bases map to TRBD2. Germline values: CDR1 GTSNPN, CDR2 SVGIG (reference sequence). Trimming removed 3 bases from V and 5 bases from J; junction bases left unmatched: 4. The CDR3 extends over 14 amino acids. CDR3 DNA sequence: TGTGCCTGGAGAAAAGCGGGGGGTACCGGGGAGCTGTTTTTT. It specifies CAWRKAGGTGELFF.